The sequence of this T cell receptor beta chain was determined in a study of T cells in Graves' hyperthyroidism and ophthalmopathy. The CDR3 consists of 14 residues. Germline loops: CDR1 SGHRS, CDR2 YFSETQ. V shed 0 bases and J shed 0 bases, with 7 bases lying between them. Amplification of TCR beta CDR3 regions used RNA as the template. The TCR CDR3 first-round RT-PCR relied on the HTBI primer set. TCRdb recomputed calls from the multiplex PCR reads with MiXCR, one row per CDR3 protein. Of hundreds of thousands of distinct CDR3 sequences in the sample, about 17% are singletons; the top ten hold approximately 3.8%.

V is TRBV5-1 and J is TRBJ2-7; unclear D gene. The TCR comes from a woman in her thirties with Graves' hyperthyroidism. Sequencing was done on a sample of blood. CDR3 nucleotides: TGCGCCAGCAGCTTGGGCGTGGACTCCTACGAGCAGTACTTC. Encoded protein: CASSLGVDSYEQYF.